A selection of T cell receptor beta chains follows, all from one sample in a study of CDR3 diversity in severe acne. TCRdb ran MiXCR on the PCR reads and lists one entry per CDR3 protein. This sample has roughly 93,000 distinct CDR3 sequences, with less than 65% found just once. Sequencing was carried out using blood. These receptors originate from a male donor with severe acne vulgaris. The CDR3 runs from the conserved cysteine through the conserved F or W. The D gene is left open where the match is weak. Some rows have no size entry. The others give once, few or many, or a class for an expanded clone.

j_gene: TRBJ1-1
d_gene: NA
abundance: NA
v_gene: TRBV15
CDR3nt: TGTGCCACCAGCGCTACATGGAACACTGAAGCTTTCTTT
CDR3aa: CATSATWNTEAFF

j_gene: TRBJ1-1
d_gene: NA
abundance: many
v_gene: TRBV9
CDR3nt: TGTGCCAGCAGCGTAACCCCCCAGACACGTATGAACACTGAAGCTTTCTTT
CDR3aa: CASSVTPQTRMNTEAFF

j_gene: TRBJ2-2
d_gene: NA
abundance: few
v_gene: TRBV15
CDR3nt: TGTGCCACCAGCAGAGAGGGCACCAGCACCGGGGAGCTGTTTTTT
CDR3aa: CATSREGTSTGELFF

j_gene: TRBJ1-1
d_gene: NA
abundance: once
v_gene: TRBV2
CDR3nt: TGTGCCAGCAGCCAATTTGGCACTGAAGCTTTCTTT
CDR3aa: CASSQFGTEAFF

j_gene: TRBJ1-1
d_gene: NA
abundance: NA
v_gene: TRBV15
CDR3nt: TGTGCCAGCAGCCAAGAAGGAGACACTGAAGCTTTCTTT
CDR3aa: CASSQEGDTEAFF

j_gene: TRBJ1-2
d_gene: TRBD1
abundance: NA
v_gene: TRBV11-2
CDR3nt: TGTGCCAGCAGCCAGACAGGGGTTAACTATGGCTACACCTTC
CDR3aa: CASSQTGVNYGYTF

j_gene: TRBJ1-5
d_gene: NA
abundance: NA
v_gene: TRBV18
CDR3nt: TGTGCCAGCTCACCAGGCCTCAATCAGCCCCAGCATTTT
CDR3aa: CASSPGLNQPQHF

j_gene: TRBJ2-7
d_gene: NA
abundance: NA
v_gene: TRBV2
CDR3nt: TGTGCCAGCAGCCTAGTTCCCCGGGGTCGCGAGCAGTACTTC
CDR3aa: CASSLVPRGREQYF

j_gene: TRBJ2-5
d_gene: TRBD1
abundance: NA
v_gene: TRBV10-3
CDR3nt: TGTGCCATCAGTGAAGGTTCCAGGGGGTCCCAAGAGACCCAGTACTTC
CDR3aa: CAISEGSRGSQETQYF

j_gene: TRBJ1-2
d_gene: TRBD1
abundance: many
v_gene: TRBV6-1
CDR3nt: TGTGCCAGCAGTGAAGAGGGGACAGCCTATGGCTACACCTTC
CDR3aa: CASSEEGTAYGYTF

j_gene: TRBJ1-1
d_gene: NA
abundance: many
v_gene: TRBV7-9
CDR3nt: TGTGCCAGCAGCTTAGCTAGGCCAGAAGCTTTCTTT
CDR3aa: CASSLARPEAFF

j_gene: TRBJ1-2
d_gene: NA
abundance: NA
v_gene: TRBV15
CDR3nt: TGTGCCACCAGCAGAGATCCACACTATGGCTACACCTTC
CDR3aa: CATSRDPHYGYTF

j_gene: TRBJ1-5
d_gene: NA
abundance: once
v_gene: TRBV19
CDR3nt: TGTGCCAGCCGGGACCACCAAAAAGAGACCCAGCATTTT
CDR3aa: CASRDHQKETQHF

j_gene: TRBJ2-1
d_gene: TRBD2
abundance: many
v_gene: TRBV9
CDR3nt: TGTGCCAGCAGCGTTGAGGGGCGGGGGGGCCGGAATGAGCAGTTCTTC
CDR3aa: CASSVEGRGGRNEQFF

j_gene: TRBJ1-2
d_gene: NA
abundance: NA
v_gene: TRBV28
CDR3nt: TGTGCCAGCAGAGAAGGTGGCCTTGGGGGGCATGGCTACACCTTC
CDR3aa: CASREGGLGGHGYTF

j_gene: TRBJ1-5
d_gene: NA
abundance: NA
v_gene: TRBV7-3
CDR3nt: TGTGCCAGCAGCTTTCGGGACCAGCATTTT
CDR3aa: CASSFRDQHF

j_gene: TRBJ2-6
d_gene: NA
abundance: NA
v_gene: TRBV15
CDR3nt: TGTGCCACCAGCAGAGTTGGGGTTATGAACACTGAAGCTTTC
CDR3aa: CATSRVGVMNTEAF

j_gene: TRBJ2-7
d_gene: TRBD2
abundance: NA
v_gene: TRBV4-1
CDR3nt: TGCGCCAGCAGCCAGGTGGGACTAGCGGGCTACGAGCAGTACTTC
CDR3aa: CASSQVGLAGYEQYF

j_gene: TRBJ2-7
d_gene: TRBD1
abundance: NA
v_gene: TRBV2
CDR3nt: TGTGCCAGCCGGACAGGGCCCCTCTACGAGCAGTACTTC
CDR3aa: CASRTGPLYEQYF

j_gene: TRBJ2-3
d_gene: TRBD1
abundance: few
v_gene: TRBV6-2/TRBV6-3
CDR3nt: TGTGCCAGCGCCGGGACAGGGGCCACAGATACGCAGTATTTT
CDR3aa: CASAGTGATDTQYF

j_gene: TRBJ2-3
d_gene: NA
abundance: once
v_gene: TRBV5-6
CDR3nt: TGTGCCAGCAGCTTGGTGCGTTGGAGCAATGAGCAGTATTTT
CDR3aa: CASSLVRWSNEQYF

j_gene: TRBJ2-2
d_gene: NA
abundance: NA
v_gene: TRBV20-1
CDR3nt: TGCAGTGCTCGAGGCCCGACCGGGACCTTAAACACCGGGGAGCTGTTTTTT
CDR3aa: CSARGPTGTLNTGELFF

j_gene: TRBJ2-2
d_gene: NA
abundance: NA
v_gene: TRBV14
CDR3nt: TGTGCCAGCAGCCAAAGGCCTCCCAGGGGGGAGCTGTTTTTT
CDR3aa: CASSQRPPRGELFF

j_gene: TRBJ1-2
d_gene: NA
abundance: medium-sized
v_gene: TRBV7-2
CDR3nt: TGTGCCAGCAGCTTGACCTATAGGGCATCCTATGGCTACACCTTC
CDR3aa: CASSLTYRASYGYTF

j_gene: TRBJ1-6
d_gene: NA
abundance: NA
v_gene: TRBV24-1
CDR3nt: TGTGCCACCAGTGACCGACTCTATAATTCACCCCTCCACTTT
CDR3aa: CATSDRLYNSPLHF

j_gene: TRBJ2-7
d_gene: TRBD1
abundance: NA
v_gene: TRBV7-8
CDR3nt: TGTGCCAGCAGCCCAAGGGGGACAGGCGACTACGAGCAGTACTTC
CDR3aa: CASSPRGTGDYEQYF

j_gene: TRBJ1-1
d_gene: NA
abundance: few
v_gene: TRBV5-6
CDR3nt: TGTGCCAGCAGCTCGGTAGGCGCCACTGAAGCTTTCTTT
CDR3aa: CASSSVGATEAFF

j_gene: TRBJ1-2
d_gene: NA
abundance: NA
v_gene: TRBV10-2
CDR3nt: TGCGCCAGCAGTTTTGAGGGTTACAGCTACACCTTC
CDR3aa: CASSFEGYSYTF

j_gene: TRBJ2-2
d_gene: TRBD2
abundance: NA
v_gene: TRBV7-4
CDR3nt: TGTGCCAGCAGCTTAGTGGGACTAGCGGAAGGTCCGAACACCGGGGGGCTGTTTTTT
CDR3aa: CASSLVGLAEGPNTGGLFF

j_gene: TRBJ2-1
d_gene: NA
abundance: NA
v_gene: TRBV4-2
CDR3nt: TGTGCCAGCAGCCAAGACCCTGACAATGAGCAGTTCTTC
CDR3aa: CASSQDPDNEQFF

j_gene: TRBJ2-2
d_gene: NA
abundance: once
v_gene: TRBV29-1
CDR3nt: TGCAGCGTTGTAGGTGGTCCCCACACCGGGGAGCTGTTTTTT
CDR3aa: CSVVGGPHTGELFF

j_gene: TRBJ1-4
d_gene: NA
abundance: NA
v_gene: TRBV12-3/TRBV12-4
CDR3nt: TGTGCCAGCAGTTGGACGCCGGGTAATGAAAAACTGTTTTTT
CDR3aa: CASSWTPGNEKLFF

j_gene: TRBJ2-1
d_gene: TRBD1
abundance: many
v_gene: TRBV5-1
CDR3nt: TGCGCCAGCGGTCGACAGGGTTGGTCACTAACATACAATGAGCAGTTCTTC
CDR3aa: CASGRQGWSLTYNEQFF

j_gene: TRBJ2-5
d_gene: NA
abundance: many
v_gene: TRBV5-6
CDR3nt: TGTGCCAGCAGCTTTGAAAGGTCCAACCAAGAGACCCAGTACTTC
CDR3aa: CASSFERSNQETQYF

j_gene: TRBJ2-7
d_gene: TRBD1
abundance: NA
v_gene: TRBV29-1
CDR3nt: TGCAGCGTGGGGGACAGGGGTTACGAGCAGTACTTC
CDR3aa: CSVGDRGYEQYF

j_gene: TRBJ2-5
d_gene: TRBD1
abundance: NA
v_gene: TRBV7-2
CDR3nt: TGTGCCAGCAGCCGGGCGGGACAGGGCGAGACCCAGTACTTC
CDR3aa: CASSRAGQGETQYF

j_gene: TRBJ1-3
d_gene: NA
abundance: few
v_gene: TRBV4-1
CDR3nt: TGCGCCAGCAGCCGAACTTCTGACAGAAGCTCTGGAAACACCATATATTTT
CDR3aa: CASSRTSDRSSGNTIYF

j_gene: TRBJ1-4
d_gene: NA
abundance: NA
v_gene: TRBV7-9
CDR3nt: TGTGCCAGCAGCTCCAACAGCCGCGAAAAACTGTTTTTT
CDR3aa: CASSSNSREKLFF

j_gene: TRBJ2-2
d_gene: NA
abundance: once
v_gene: TRBV7-2
CDR3nt: TGTGCCAGCAGCTTAGTGACAGGGAGGGCCGGGGAGCTGTTTTTT
CDR3aa: CASSLVTGRAGELFF

j_gene: TRBJ2-7
d_gene: NA
abundance: NA
v_gene: TRBV13
CDR3nt: TGTGCCAGCAGCTCCCGTACCGCTCACTACGAGCAGTACTTC
CDR3aa: CASSSRTAHYEQYF

j_gene: TRBJ1-1
d_gene: NA
abundance: NA
v_gene: TRBV25-1
CDR3nt: TGCGCCAGCAGCCCAATCCCATTCGAAAACACTGAAGCTTTCTTT
CDR3aa: CASSPIPFENTEAFF

j_gene: TRBJ1-6
d_gene: NA
abundance: NA
v_gene: TRBV10-3
CDR3nt: TGTGCCATCAGTGGGGACCCGAAGAGCTCCTATAATTCACCCCTCCACTTT
CDR3aa: CAISGDPKSSYNSPLHF

j_gene: TRBJ1-3
d_gene: NA
abundance: few
v_gene: TRBV5-1
CDR3nt: TGCGCCAGCAGCTTCCTTGGTACTGGAAACACCATATATTTT
CDR3aa: CASSFLGTGNTIYF

j_gene: TRBJ2-5
d_gene: TRBD2
abundance: many
v_gene: TRBV6-2/TRBV6-3
CDR3nt: TGTGCCAGCAGTTACTACCCAACGGGAGGAAAACAAGAGACCCAGTACTTC
CDR3aa: CASSYYPTGGKQETQYF

j_gene: TRBJ1-4
d_gene: NA
abundance: NA
v_gene: TRBV28
CDR3nt: TGTGCCAGCATGCCCCGGGGGGCGTATGAAAAACTGTTTTTT
CDR3aa: CASMPRGAYEKLFF

j_gene: TRBJ2-7
d_gene: TRBD2
abundance: once
v_gene: TRBV6-2/TRBV6-3
CDR3nt: TGTGCCAGCAGTTCACTAATCCGGCAGTACCACCGCGGGAGGTGGGGCTACGAGCAGTACTTC
CDR3aa: CASSSLIRQYHRGRWGYEQYF

j_gene: TRBJ1-1
d_gene: TRBD1
abundance: NA
v_gene: TRBV7-6
CDR3nt: TGTGCCACCGGAGGGGGCATTGGGAACACTGAAGCTTTCTTT
CDR3aa: CATGGGIGNTEAFF

j_gene: TRBJ2-5
d_gene: NA
abundance: many
v_gene: TRBV7-2
CDR3nt: TGTGCCAGCAGCTTGACAGCAATGGAGACCCAGTACTTC
CDR3aa: CASSLTAMETQYF

j_gene: TRBJ2-7
d_gene: TRBD1
abundance: NA
v_gene: TRBV27
CDR3nt: TGTGCCAGTCGGGACAGGGCCTACGAGCAGTACTTC
CDR3aa: CASRDRAYEQYF

j_gene: TRBJ2-7
d_gene: NA
abundance: many
v_gene: TRBV7-8
CDR3nt: TGTGCCAGCAGCCCATCTTTGGGGGGCCGGGTCTACGAGCAGTACTTC
CDR3aa: CASSPSLGGRVYEQYF

j_gene: TRBJ1-2
d_gene: TRBD1
abundance: NA
v_gene: TRBV5-1
CDR3nt: TGCGCCAGCAGTACCCAAGGACAGGTCCTAGCTGGCTACACCTTC
CDR3aa: CASSTQGQVLAGYTF